This entry describes one T cell receptor beta chain. In germline, CDR1 is SQVTM, CDR2 ANQGSEA. The CDR3 spans 14 residues. V lost 6 bases and J 3 bases, leaving 17 bases between the germline ends. The record originates from a study of technical replicates of blood from a few donors. The protocol was immunoSEQ multiplex PCR, while the TCRdb copy is restricted to in-frame clones and leaves out a portion. The profile shows tens of thousands of clones, over 85% of them singletons. The source material was PBMCs. The origin of this receptor is a human donor in good health. Some clones in this sample may be carry-over from other donors' samples. The V call is TRBV29-1, the J call TRBJ1-1; possible D gene TRBD1, 6 bases. The CDR3 protein is CSVDLGRGHTEAFF. As DNA, the CDR3 is TGCAGCGTGGACCTGGGCAGGGGCCACACTGAAGCTTTCTTT.